This TCR beta chain was retrieved from a study of blood T cell repertoires in COVID-19. Measured with immunoSEQ multiplex PCR; TCRdb has only the in-frame clones, and not every one. Here the sample spans 53,000 or so clones, about three quarters being singletons. This clonotype was sampled from a man between 65 and 79 years old with active or convalescent COVID-19. Sequences were obtained from peripheral blood.

CDR3 protein: CASSPQEVRLREKLFF. The CDR3 bases are TGTGCCAGCAGCCCTCAAGAGGTCCGGCTGCGGGAAAAACTGTTTTTT. The chain has TRBV3-1 (or the pseudogene TRBV3-2) and TRBJ1-4, with D unclear. Germline CDR1 is LGHDT and CDR2 is YNNKEL (reference sequence). The ends were cut back, 4 bases at V and 8 bases at J, with 20 bases in the middle. The CDR3 is made up of 16 amino acids.